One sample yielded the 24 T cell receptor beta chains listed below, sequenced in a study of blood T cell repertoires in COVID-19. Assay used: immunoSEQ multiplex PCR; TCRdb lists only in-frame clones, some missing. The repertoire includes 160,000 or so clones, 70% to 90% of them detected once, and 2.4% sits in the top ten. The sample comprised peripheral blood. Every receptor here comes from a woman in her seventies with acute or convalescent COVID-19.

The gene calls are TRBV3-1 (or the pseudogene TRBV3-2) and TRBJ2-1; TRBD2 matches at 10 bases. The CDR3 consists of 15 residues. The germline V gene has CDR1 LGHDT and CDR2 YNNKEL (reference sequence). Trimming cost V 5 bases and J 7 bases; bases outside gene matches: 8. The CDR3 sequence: CASSEAGGLLNEQFF. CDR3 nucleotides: TGTGCCAGCAGCGAAGCGGGGGGGCTCTTGAATGAGCAGTTCTTC.

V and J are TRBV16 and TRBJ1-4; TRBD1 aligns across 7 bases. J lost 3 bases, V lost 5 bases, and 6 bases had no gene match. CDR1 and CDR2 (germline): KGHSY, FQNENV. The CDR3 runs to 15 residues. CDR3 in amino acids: CASSGRGTANEKLFF. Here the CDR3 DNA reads TGTGCCAGCAGCGGCCGGGGGACAGCTAATGAAAAACTGTTTTTT.

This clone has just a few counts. The CDR3 region is CASSRGDRVSGANVLTF. The CDR3 DNA follows: TGTGCCAGCAGCCGAGGGGACAGGGTCTCTGGGGCCAACGTCCTGACTTTC. J is TRBJ2-6 and V is TRBV3-1 (or the pseudogene TRBV3-2); 9 nucleotides align to TRBD1. Germline V gene lookup returns CDR1 LGHDT and CDR2 YNNKEL (reference sequence). The CDR3 extends over 17 amino acids. V lost 4 bases and J lost 0; bases outside the gene matches: 4.

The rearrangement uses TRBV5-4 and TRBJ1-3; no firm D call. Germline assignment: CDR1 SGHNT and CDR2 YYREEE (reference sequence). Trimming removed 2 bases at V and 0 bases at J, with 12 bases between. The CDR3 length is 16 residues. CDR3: CASSFQSALSGNTIYF. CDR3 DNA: TGTGCCAGCAGCTTTCAGAGCGCTCTCTCTGGAAACACCATATATTTT. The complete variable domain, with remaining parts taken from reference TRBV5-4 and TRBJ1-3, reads ETGVTQSPTHLIKTRGQQVTLRCSSQSGHNTVSWYQQALGQGPQFIFQYYREEENGRGNFPPRFSGLQFPNYSSELNVNALELDDSALYLCASSFQSALSGNTIYFGEGSWLTVV.

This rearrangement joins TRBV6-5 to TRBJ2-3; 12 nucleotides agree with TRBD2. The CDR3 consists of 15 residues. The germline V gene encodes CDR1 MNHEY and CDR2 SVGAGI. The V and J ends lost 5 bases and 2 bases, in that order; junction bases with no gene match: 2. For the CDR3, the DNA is TGTGCCAGCAGTCTAGCGGGGGGGCTCACAGATACGCAGTATTTT. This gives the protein CASSLAGGLTDTQYF.

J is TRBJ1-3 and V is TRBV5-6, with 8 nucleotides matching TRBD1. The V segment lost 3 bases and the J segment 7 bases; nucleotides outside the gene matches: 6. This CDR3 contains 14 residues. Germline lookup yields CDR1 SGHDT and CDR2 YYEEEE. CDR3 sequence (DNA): TGTGCCAGCAGCTCCTCCCGACAGGGGAACACCATATATTTT. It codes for CASSSSRQGNTIYF.

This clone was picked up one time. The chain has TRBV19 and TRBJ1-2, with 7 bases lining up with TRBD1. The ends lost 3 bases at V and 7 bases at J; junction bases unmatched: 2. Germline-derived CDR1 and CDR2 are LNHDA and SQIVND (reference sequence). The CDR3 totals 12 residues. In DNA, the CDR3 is TGTGCCAGTAGTATGAACAGGGGTGGCTACACCTTC. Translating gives CASSMNRGGYTF.

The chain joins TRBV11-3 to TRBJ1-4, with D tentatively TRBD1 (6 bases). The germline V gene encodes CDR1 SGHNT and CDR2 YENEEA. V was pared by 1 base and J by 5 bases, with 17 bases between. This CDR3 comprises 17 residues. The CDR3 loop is CASSLVPARDTNEKLFF. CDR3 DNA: TGTGCCAGCAGCTTAGTGCCGGCCCGGGACACAAATGAAAAACTGTTTTTT.

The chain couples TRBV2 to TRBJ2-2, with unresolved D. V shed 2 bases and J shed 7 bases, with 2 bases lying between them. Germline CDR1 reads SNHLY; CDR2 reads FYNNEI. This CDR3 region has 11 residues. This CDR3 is CASSEYGELFF. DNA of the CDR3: TGTGCCAGCAGTGAATACGGGGAGCTGTTTTTT.

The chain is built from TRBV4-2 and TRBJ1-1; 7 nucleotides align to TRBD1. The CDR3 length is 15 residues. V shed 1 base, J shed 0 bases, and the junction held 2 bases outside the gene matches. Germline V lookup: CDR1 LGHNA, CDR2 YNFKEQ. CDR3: CASSQGDSLNTEAFF. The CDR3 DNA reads TGTGCCAGCAGCCAAGGGGACAGCCTGAACACTGAAGCTTTCTTT.

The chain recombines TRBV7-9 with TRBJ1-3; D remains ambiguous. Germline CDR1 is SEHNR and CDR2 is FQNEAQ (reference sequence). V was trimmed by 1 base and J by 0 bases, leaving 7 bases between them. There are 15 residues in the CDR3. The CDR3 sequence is CASSLVVTSGNTIYF. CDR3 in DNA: TGTGCCAGCAGCTTAGTAGTAACCTCTGGAAACACCATATATTTT.

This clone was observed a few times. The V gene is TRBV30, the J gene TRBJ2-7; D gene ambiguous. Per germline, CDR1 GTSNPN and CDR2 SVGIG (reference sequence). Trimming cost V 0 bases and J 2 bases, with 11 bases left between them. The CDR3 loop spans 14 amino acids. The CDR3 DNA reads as TGTGCCTGGAGTGTTTCTAGTGTAGCCTACGAGCAGTACTTC. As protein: CAWSVSSVAYEQYF.

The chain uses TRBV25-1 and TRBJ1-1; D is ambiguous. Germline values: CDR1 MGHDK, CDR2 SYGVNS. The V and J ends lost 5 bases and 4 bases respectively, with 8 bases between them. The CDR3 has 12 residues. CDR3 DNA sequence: TGTGCCAGCAGTTCCGGAGTCACTGAAGCTTTCTTT. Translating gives CASSSGVTEAFF.

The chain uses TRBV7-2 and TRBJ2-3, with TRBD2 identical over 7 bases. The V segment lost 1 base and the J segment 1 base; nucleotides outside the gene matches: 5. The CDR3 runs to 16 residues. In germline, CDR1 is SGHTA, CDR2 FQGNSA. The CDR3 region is CASSLVRGGGTDTQYF. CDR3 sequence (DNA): TGTGCCAGCAGCTTAGTCCGCGGGGGTGGCACAGATACGCAGTATTTT.

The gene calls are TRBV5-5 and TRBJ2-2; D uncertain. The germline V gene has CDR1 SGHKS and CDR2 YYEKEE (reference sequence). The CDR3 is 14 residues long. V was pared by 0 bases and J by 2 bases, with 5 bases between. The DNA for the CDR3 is TGTGCCAGCAGCTTGGAGCCTAACACCGGGGAGCTGTTTTTT. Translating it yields CASSLEPNTGELFF.

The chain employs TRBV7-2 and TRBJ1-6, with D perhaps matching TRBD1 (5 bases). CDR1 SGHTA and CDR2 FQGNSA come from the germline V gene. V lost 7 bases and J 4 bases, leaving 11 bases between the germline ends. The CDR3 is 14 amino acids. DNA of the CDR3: TGTGCCAGCAACGTGGGGCAGTATAATTCACCCCTCCACTTT. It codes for CASNVGQYNSPLHF.

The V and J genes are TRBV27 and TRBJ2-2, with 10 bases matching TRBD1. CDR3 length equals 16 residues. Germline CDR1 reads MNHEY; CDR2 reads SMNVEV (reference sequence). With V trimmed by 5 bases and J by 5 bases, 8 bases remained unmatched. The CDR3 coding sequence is TGTGCCAGCAGTCCTTCGACAGGGGGCAAGACCGGGGAGCTGTTTTTT. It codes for CASSPSTGGKTGELFF.

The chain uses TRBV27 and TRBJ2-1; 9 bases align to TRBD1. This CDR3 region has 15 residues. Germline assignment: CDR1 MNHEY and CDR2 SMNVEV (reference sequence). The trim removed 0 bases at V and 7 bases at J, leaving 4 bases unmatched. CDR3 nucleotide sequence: TGTGCCAGCAGTTTATCGACAGGGGGATCTAATGAGCAGTTCTTC. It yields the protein CASSLSTGGSNEQFF.

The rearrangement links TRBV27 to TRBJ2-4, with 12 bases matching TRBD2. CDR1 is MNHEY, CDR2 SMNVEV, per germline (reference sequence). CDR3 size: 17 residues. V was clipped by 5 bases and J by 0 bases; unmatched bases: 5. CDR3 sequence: CASSRTSGALAKNIQYF. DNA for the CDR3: TGTGCCAGCAGTCGGACTAGCGGGGCTCTAGCCAAAAACATTCAGTACTTC.

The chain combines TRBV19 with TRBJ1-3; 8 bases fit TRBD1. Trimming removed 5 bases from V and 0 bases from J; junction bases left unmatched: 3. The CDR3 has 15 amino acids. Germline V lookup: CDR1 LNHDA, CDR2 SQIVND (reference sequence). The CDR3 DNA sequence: TGTGCCAGTAGTCCAGGGGGCGTCTCTGGAAACACCATATATTTT. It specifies CASSPGGVSGNTIYF.

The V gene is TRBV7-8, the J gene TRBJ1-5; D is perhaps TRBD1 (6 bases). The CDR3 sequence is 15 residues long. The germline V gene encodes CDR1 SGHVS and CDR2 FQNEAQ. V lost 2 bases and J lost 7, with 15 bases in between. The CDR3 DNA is TGTGCCAGCAGCTTATTAGCAGGGGAGGGACAGCCCCAGCATTTT. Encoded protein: CASSLLAGEGQPQHF.

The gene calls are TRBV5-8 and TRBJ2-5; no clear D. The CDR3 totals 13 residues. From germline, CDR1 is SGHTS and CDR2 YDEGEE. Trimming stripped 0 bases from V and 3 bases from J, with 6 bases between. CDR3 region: CASSLGTEETQYF. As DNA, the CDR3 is TGTGCCAGCAGCTTGGGAACAGAAGAGACCCAGTACTTC.

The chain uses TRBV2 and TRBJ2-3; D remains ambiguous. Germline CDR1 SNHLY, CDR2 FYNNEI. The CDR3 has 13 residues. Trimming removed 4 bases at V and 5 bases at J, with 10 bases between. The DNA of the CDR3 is TGTGCCAGCAGTGTCCTCGCGAAAGATACGCAGTATTTT. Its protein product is CASSVLAKDTQYF.

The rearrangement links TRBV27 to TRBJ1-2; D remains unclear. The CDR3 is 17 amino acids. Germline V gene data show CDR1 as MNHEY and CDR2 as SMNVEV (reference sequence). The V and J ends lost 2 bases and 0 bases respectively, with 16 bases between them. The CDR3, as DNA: TGTGCCAGCAGTTTACGGGTTCCCCAATCTTCTAACTATGGCTACACCTTC. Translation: CASSLRVPQSSNYGYTF.